Included here is one TCR beta chain sequence, with context. The source of the sample is a study of blood T cell repertoires in COVID-19. Across the whole study: Acute-phase and convalescent COVID-19 samples originated in the United States, Italy and Spain. Sample material is recorded as cDNA or gDNA derived from T cells, B-cell-depleted T cells, or PBMCs.

Original methodology: Counts of nucleated cells, estimated from reference gene primer amplification, were obtained. Generated by immunoSEQ multiplex PCR, the TCRdb table keeps only in-frame clones and is missing some. V and J calls and clone size are those listed in that table; D and trimming were worked out from the DNA. The sample consists of 80,000 to 100,000 clones, more than 90% of them appearing once. The CDR3 loop spans 15 amino acids. The V gene lost 2 bases and the J gene lost 0 bases, with 5 bases spanning the gap. CDR1 and CDR2 (germline): LNHDA, SQIVND (reference sequence). This receptor was obtained from a human donor with active COVID-19. The donor label of this sample is uncertain. The material sequenced was peripheral blood. The chain couples TRBV19 to TRBJ2-6, with D unclear. This CDR3 is CASSIKSSGANVLTF. The CDR3 region has the DNA TGTGCCAGTAGTATAAAGAGCTCTGGGGCCAACGTCCTGACTTTC.